The rows below give T cell receptor beta chains drawn from one sample of a study of PD-1 blockade in classical Hodgkin lymphoma. TCRdb's copy holds only in-frame clones and misses some; the assay was immunoSEQ multiplex PCR. The repertoire consists of some 64,000 clones, with about 87% occurring once and the leading ten covering approximately 13%. Material: peripheral blood mononuclear cells (PBMCs), obtained at baseline. The origin of the receptors is a human donor with classical Hodgkin lymphoma. Each CDR3 is given with its conserved first and last residue. The order of the fields is CDR3 protein, V gene, J gene.

CDR3 protein: CASSQATGGYYNEQFF
V gene: TRBV4-3
J gene: TRBJ2-1

CDR3 protein: CASRLTGTSGDNEQFF
V gene: TRBV12-2
J gene: TRBJ2-1

CDR3 protein: CASSYSQSIFNSPLHF
V gene: TRBV6-6
J gene: TRBJ1-6

CDR3 protein: CASTTMGQIYGYTF
V gene: TRBV19
J gene: TRBJ1-2

CDR3 protein: CASSDRLDGMNTEAFF
V gene: TRBV19
J gene: TRBJ1-1

CDR3 protein: CASSTDYSNQPQHF
V gene: TRBV6-4
J gene: TRBJ1-5

CDR3 protein: CASSLGGGGPYEQYF
V gene: TRBV19
J gene: TRBJ2-7

CDR3 protein: CSVLWGVGETQYF
V gene: TRBV29-1
J gene: TRBJ2-5

CDR3 protein: CASSQYRLLPTGELFF
V gene: TRBV14
J gene: TRBJ2-2

CDR3 protein: CASGPTSLRHDEQFF
V gene: TRBV11-2
J gene: TRBJ2-1

CDR3 protein: CASSVGLAGGHGEQFF
V gene: TRBV9
J gene: TRBJ2-1

CDR3 protein: CASSLGGGASEQYF
V gene: TRBV7-2
J gene: TRBJ2-7

CDR3 protein: CASSPDENTEAFF
V gene: TRBV6-4
J gene: TRBJ1-1

CDR3 protein: CASSPGSTDTQYF
V gene: TRBV7-9
J gene: TRBJ2-3

CDR3 protein: CASSELQGWSNQPQHF
V gene: TRBV6-1
J gene: TRBJ1-5

CDR3 protein: CASSPTGTRGLISPLHF
V gene: TRBV5-5
J gene: TRBJ1-6

CDR3 protein: CASSPRDRGHGYTF
V gene: TRBV6-5
J gene: TRBJ1-2

CDR3 protein: CASSPTAGRGYTF
V gene: TRBV6-1
J gene: TRBJ1-2